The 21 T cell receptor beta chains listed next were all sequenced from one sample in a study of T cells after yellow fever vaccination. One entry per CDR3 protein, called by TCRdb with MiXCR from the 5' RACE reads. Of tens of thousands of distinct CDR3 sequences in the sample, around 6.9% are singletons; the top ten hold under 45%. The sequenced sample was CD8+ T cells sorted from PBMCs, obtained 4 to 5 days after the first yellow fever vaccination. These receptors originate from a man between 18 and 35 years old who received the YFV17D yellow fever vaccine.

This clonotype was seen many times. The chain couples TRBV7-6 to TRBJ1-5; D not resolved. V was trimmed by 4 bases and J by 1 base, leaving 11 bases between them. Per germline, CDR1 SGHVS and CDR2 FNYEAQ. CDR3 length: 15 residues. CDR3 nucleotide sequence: TGTGCCAGCAGCTCACACACGGGCAGCAATCAGCCCCAGCATTTT. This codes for CASSSHTGSNQPQHF.

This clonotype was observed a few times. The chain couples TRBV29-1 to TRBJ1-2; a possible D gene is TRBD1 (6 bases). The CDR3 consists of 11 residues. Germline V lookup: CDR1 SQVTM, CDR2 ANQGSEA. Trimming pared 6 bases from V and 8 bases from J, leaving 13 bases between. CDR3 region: CSVWTASGYTF. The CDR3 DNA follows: TGCAGCGTATGGACAGCTAGCGGCTACACCTTC.

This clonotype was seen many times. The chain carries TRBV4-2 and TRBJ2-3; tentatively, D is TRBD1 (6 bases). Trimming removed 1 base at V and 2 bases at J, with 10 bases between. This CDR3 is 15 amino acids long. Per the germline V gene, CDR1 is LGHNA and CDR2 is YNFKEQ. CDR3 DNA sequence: TGTGCCAGCAGCCAAGGGGGGACACACACAGATACGCAGTATTTT. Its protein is CASSQGGTHTDTQYF.

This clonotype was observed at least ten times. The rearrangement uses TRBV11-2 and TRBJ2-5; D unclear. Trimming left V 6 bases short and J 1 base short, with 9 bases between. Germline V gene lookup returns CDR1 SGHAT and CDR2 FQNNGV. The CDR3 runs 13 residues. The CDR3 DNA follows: TGTGCCAGCAGAGTGGCGACCCAAGAGACCCAGTACTTC. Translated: CASRVATQETQYF.

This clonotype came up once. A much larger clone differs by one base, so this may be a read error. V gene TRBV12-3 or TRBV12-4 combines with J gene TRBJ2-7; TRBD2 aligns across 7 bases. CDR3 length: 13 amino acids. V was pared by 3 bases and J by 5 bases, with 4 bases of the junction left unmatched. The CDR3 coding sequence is TGTGCCAGCAGTTTGGCGGGGGACCACGAGCAGTACTTC. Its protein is CASSLAGDHEQYF.

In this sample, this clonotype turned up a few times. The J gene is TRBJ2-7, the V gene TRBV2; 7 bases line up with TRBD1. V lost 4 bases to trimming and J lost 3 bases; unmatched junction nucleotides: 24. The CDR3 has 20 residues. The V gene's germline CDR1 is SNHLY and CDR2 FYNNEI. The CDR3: CASSGPSTGLLSGNYYEQYV. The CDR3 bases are TGTGCCAGCAGTGGACCCTCGACAGGGCTCTTATCCGGAAACTACTACGAGCAGTACGTC.

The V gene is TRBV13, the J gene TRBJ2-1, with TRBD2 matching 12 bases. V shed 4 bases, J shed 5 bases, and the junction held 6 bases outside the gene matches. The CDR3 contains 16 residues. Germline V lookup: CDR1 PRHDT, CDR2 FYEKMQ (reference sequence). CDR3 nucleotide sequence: TGTGCCAGCAGCTCCTCTAGCGGGGGGGCCCACAATGAGCAGTTCTTC. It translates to CASSSSSGGAHNEQFF.

In nucleotides, the CDR3 is TGTGCCAGCAGCTTGGGGCTAGAGGAGTACGTC. It yields the protein CASSLGLEEYV. The chain carries TRBV5-4 and TRBJ2-7, with D uncertain. The CDR3 runs to 11 residues. With 0 bases removed from V and 11 bases from J, the gap between germline ends came to 9 bases. The germline V gene has CDR1 SGHNT and CDR2 YYREEE (reference sequence).

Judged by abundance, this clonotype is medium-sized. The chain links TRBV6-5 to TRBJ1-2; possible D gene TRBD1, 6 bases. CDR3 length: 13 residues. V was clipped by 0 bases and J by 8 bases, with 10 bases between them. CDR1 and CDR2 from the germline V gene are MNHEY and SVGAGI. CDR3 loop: CASSYSTRGGYTF. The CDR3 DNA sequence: TGTGCCAGCAGTTACTCGACCAGGGGAGGCTACACCTTC.

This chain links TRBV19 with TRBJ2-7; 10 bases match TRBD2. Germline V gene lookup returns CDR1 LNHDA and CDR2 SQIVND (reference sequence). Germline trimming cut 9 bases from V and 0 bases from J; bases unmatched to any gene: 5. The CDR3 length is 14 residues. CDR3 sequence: CASASSGGSYEQYF. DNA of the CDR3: TGTGCCAGCGCCTCTAGCGGGGGCTCCTACGAGCAGTACTTC. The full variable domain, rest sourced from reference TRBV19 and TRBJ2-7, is DGGITQSPKYLFRKEGQNVTLSCEQNLNHDAMYWYRQDPGQGLRLIYYSQIVNDFQKGDIAEGYSVSREKKESFPLTVTSAQKNPTAFYLCASASSGGSYEQYFGPGTRLTVT.

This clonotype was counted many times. DNA of the CDR3: TGTGCCAGCAGCCCGGGAAGTAGCGGGCTGCCCGGGCACGAGCAGTACTTC. This sequence encodes CASSPGSSGLPGHEQYF. This sequence joins TRBV7-9 and TRBJ2-7; 7 nucleotides line up with TRBD2. This CDR3 is built from 17 residues. The J segment lost 5 bases and the V segment lost 5 bases, leaving 18 bases of the junction unmatched. The germline CDR1 and CDR2 sequences are SEHNR and FQNEAQ (reference sequence). The entire variable domain, with the rest obtained from reference TRBV7-9 and TRBJ2-7, is as follows: DTGVSQNPRHKITKRGQNVTFRCDPISEHNRLYWYRQTLGQGPEFLTYFQNEAQLEKSRLLSDRFSAERPKGSFSTLEIQRTEQGDSAMYLCASSPGSSGLPGHEQYFGPGTRLTVT.

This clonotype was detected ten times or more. The CDR3 DNA reads as TGCGCCAGCAGCCAAGTAGCAGGAGCCTACGAGCAGTACGTC. Its translation: CASSQVAGAYEQYV. The V call is TRBV4-1, the J call TRBJ2-7; D not resolved. The CDR3 runs 14 residues. V was cut by 1 base and J by 2 bases, with 9 bases left in between. Germline V gene data show CDR1 as MGHRA and CDR2 as YSYEKL.

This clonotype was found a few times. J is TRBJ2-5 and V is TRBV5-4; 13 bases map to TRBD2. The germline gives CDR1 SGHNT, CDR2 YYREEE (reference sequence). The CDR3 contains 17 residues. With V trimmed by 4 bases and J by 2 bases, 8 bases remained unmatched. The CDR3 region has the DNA TGTGCCAGCAGCGGGGGACTAGCGGGGTGGGGGCAAGAGACCCAGTACTTC. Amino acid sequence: CASSGGLAGWGQETQYF.

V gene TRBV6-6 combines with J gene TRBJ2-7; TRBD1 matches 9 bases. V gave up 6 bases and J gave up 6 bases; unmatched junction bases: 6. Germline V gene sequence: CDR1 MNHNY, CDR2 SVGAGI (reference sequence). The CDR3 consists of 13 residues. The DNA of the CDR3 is TGTGCCAGCAGCCCCGGGACAGGGACCGAGCAGTACTTC. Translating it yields CASSPGTGTEQYF.

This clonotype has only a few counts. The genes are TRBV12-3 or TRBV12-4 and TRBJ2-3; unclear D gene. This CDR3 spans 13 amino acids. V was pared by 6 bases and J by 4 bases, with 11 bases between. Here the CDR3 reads CASSPRSPDTQYF. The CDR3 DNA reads TGTGCCAGCAGCCCCCGGTCCCCAGATACGCAGTATTTT.

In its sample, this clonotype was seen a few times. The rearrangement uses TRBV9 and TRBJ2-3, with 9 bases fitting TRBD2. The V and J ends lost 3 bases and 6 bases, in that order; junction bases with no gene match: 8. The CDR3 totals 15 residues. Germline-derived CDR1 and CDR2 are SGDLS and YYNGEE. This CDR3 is CASSAPGGGEDTQYF. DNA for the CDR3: TGTGCCAGCAGCGCCCCTGGCGGGGGGGAGGATACGCAGTATTTT. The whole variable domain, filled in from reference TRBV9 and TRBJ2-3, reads DSGVTQTPKHLITATGQRVTLRCSPRSGDLSVYWYQQSLDQGLQFLIQYYNGEERAKGNILERFSAQQFPDLHSELNLSSLELGDSALYFCASSAPGGGEDTQYFGPGTRLTVL.

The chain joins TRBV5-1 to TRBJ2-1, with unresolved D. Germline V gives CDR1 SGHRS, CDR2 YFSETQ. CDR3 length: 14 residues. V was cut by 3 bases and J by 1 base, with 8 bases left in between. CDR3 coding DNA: TGCGCCAGCAGCTCCGACTGGTCCTACAATGAGCAGTTCTTC. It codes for CASSSDWSYNEQFF.

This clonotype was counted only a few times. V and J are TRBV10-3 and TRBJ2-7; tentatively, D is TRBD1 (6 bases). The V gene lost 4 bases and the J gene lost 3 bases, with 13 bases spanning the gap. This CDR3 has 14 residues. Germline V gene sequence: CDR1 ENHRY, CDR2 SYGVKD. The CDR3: CAISAVDRIYEQYF. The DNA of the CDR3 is TGTGCCATCAGTGCCGTCGACAGGATCTACGAGCAGTACTTC.

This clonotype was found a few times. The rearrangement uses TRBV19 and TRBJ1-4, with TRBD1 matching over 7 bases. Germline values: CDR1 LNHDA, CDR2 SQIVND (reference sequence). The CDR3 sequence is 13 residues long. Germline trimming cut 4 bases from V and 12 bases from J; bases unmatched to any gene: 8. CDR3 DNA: TGTGCCAGTAGTAGACAGGGAACGGCTGAACTGTTTTTT. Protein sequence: CASSRQGTAELFF.

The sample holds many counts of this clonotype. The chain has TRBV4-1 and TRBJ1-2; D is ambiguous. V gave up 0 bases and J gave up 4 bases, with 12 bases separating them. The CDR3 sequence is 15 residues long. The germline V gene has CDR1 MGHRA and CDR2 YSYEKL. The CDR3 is CASSQELAPFYGYTF. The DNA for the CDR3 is TGCGCCAGCAGCCAAGAGCTCGCCCCCTTCTATGGCTACACCTTC.

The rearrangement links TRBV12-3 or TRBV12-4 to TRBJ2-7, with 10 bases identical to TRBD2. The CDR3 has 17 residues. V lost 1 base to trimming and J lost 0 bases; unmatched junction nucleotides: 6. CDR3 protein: CASSLGGLARSSYEQYF. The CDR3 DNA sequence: TGTGCCAGCAGTTTAGGGGGACTAGCGAGGAGCTCCTACGAGCAGTACTTC.